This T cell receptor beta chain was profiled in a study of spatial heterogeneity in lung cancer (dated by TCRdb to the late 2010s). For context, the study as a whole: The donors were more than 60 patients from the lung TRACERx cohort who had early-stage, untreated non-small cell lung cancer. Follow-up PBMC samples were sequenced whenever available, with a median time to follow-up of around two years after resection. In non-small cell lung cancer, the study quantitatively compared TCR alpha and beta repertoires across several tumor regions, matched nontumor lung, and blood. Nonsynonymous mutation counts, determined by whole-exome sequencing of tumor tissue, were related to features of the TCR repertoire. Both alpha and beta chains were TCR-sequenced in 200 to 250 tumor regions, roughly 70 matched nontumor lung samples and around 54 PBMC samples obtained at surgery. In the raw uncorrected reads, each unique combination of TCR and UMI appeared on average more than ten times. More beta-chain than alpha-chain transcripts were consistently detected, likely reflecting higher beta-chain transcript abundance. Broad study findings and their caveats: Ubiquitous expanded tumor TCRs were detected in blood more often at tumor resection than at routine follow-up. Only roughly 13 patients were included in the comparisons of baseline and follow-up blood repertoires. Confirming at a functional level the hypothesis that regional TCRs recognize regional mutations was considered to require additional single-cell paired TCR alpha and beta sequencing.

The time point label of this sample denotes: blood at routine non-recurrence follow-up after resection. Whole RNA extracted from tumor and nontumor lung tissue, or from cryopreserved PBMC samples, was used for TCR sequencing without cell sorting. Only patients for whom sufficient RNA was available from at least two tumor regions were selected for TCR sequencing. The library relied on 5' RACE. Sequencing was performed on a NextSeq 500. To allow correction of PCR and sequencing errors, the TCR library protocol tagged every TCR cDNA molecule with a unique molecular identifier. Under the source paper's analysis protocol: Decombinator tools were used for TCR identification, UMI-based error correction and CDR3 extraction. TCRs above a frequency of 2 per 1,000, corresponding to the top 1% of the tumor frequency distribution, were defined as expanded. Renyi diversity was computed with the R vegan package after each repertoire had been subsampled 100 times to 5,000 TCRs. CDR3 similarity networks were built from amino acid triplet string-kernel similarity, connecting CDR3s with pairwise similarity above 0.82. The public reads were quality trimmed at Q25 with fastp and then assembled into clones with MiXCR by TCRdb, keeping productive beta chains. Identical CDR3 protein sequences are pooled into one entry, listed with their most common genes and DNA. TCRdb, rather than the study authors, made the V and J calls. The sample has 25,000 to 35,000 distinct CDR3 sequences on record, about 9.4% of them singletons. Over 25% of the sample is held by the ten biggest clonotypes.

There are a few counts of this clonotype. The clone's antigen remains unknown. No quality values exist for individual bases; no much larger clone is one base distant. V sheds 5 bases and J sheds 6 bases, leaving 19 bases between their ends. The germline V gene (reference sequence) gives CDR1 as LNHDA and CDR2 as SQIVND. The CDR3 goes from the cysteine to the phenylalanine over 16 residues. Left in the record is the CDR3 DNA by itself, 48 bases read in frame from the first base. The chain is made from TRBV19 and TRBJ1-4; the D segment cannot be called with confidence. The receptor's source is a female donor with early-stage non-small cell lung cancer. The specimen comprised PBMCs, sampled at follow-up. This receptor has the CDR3 CASSATLGPEDEKLFF. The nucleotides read TGTGCCAGTAGTGCAACCTTAGGACCGGAGGATGAAAAACTGTTTTTT.